The 9 T cell receptor beta chains given below trace back to one sample, sequenced in a study of T cell responses to AZD1222 COVID-19 vaccine (dated by TCRdb to the early 2020s). Library creation used the immunoSEQ multiplex PCR assay. This immuneACCESS table, as held by TCRdb, lists in-frame sequences with V and J called but not all clones. Of the missing ones, under half trace to an unresolved V gene in checked studies; the others have no known cause. The sample table lists 130,000 or so clones, more than 85% of them with a count of one. Of the sample, roughly 4% falls within the top ten clones. The time point label, as the study defines it: about 28 days (+/-7) after the second vaccine dose. Sequenced here: peripheral blood, sampled 28 days after the second AZD1222 dose. The receptors come from an adult who received the AZD1222 COVID-19 vaccine.

On this clone: One end of the junction fails to match germline, which may point to a read error. This chain uses TRBV3-1 (or the pseudogene TRBV3-2) with TRBJ2-3; D is ambiguous. This CDR3 contains 17 residues. Germline loops: CDR1 LGHDT, CDR2 YNNKEL (reference sequence). The CDR3 bases are TGTGCCAGCAGCGTTCACGATCCCATTTGCATGCAAGATACACAGTATTTT. Translation gives CASSVHDPICMQDTQYF.

V is TRBV10-3 and J is TRBJ1-1; D is ambiguous. From germline, CDR1 is ENHRY and CDR2 SYGVKD. This CDR3 is built from 14 residues. The V end was cut by 5 bases, the J end by 1 base, with 11 bases between. The CDR3 is CAISFGLGNTEAFF. For the CDR3, the DNA is TGTGCCATCAGTTTTGGGTTGGGGAACACTGAAGCTTTCTTT.

J is TRBJ2-3 and V is TRBV14; 9 bases agree with TRBD2. Germline-derived CDR1 and CDR2 are SGHDN and FVKESK. CDR3 length: 17 amino acids. The junction had 14 bases not matched to a gene; V was cut back by 6 bases and J by 4 bases. The CDR3, as DNA: TGTGCCAGCAGTCGCGCTGGGGCGGGAGGGTCAGCAGATACGCAGTATTTT. Encoded protein: CASSRAGAGGSADTQYF.

This clone was seen a single time. This chain joins TRBV12-5 and TRBJ2-7; D gene uncertain. V was shortened by 5 bases and J by 3 bases, with 5 bases between the two germline ends. CDR1 LGHNT and CDR2 FRNRAP come from the germline V gene. The CDR3 contains 11 residues. The CDR3 DNA follows: TGTGCTAGTGGTCGAGGCTACGAGCAGTACTTC. Protein product: CASGRGYEQYF.

The DNA of the CDR3 is TGTGCCAGCAGTTACTACGGCCGGGGAGGAGCAGATACGCAGTATTTT. Translated, it gives CASSYYGRGGADTQYF. This chain links TRBV6-5 with TRBJ2-3, with D tentatively TRBD2 (6 bases). The CDR3 contains 16 residues. CDR1 is MNHEY and CDR2 is SVGAGI in the germline V gene. V was cut by 1 base and J by 4 bases, with 15 bases left in between.

The chain couples TRBV29-1 to TRBJ2-3, with TRBD1 as a possible D gene (6 bases). This CDR3 has 11 amino acids. Germline loops: CDR1 SQVTM, CDR2 ANQGSEA. Trimming removed 5 bases at V and 5 bases at J, with 8 bases between. The CDR3 reads CSVPRGDTQYF. The CDR3 DNA reads TGCAGCGTTCCCAGGGGAGATACGCAGTATTTT.

This chain connects TRBV11-3 to TRBJ1-5, with D uncertain. CDR1 and CDR2 (germline): SGHNT, YENEEA. V lost 11 bases and J 7 bases, leaving 12 bases between the germline ends. This CDR3 has 11 amino acids. The CDR3 loop reads CAPAPSQPQHF. CDR3 DNA: TGTGCCCCCGCCCCGAGCCAGCCCCAGCATTTT.

This clone was seen a handful of times. The chain recombines TRBV28 with TRBJ2-7, with D maybe TRBD1 (6 bases). There are 14 residues in the CDR3. V shed 5 bases and J shed 4 bases, with 15 bases lying between them. Germline V gene data show CDR1 as MDHEN and CDR2 as SYDVKM. CDR3 region: CASSRYGTYYEQYF. The CDR3 DNA reads as TGTGCCAGCAGTCGGTACGGGACATATTACGAGCAGTACTTC.

The rearrangement uses TRBV28 and TRBJ1-1, with 9 nucleotides matching TRBD1. The CDR3 length is 16 residues. The V gene end was trimmed by 6 bases and the J gene end by 4 bases; junction bases not matched to a gene: 12. Germline values: CDR1 MDHEN, CDR2 SYDVKM. This chain's CDR3 is CASRGPGTGSGTEAFF. The CDR3 nucleotides read TGTGCCAGCAGGGGTCCCGGGACAGGGTCGGGCACTGAAGCTTTCTTT.